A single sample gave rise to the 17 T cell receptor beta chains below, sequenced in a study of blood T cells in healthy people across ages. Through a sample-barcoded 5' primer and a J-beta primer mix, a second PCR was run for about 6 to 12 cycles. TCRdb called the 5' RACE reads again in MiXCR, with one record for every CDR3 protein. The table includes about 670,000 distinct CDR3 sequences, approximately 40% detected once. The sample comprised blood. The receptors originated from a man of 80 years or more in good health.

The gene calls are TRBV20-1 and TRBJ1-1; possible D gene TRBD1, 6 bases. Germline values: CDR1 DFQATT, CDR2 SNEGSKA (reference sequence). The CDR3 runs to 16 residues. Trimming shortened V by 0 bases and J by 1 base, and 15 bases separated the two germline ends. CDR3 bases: TGCAGTGCTAGAGATGGGGTTCAGGGGAGGAACACTGAAGCTTTCTTT. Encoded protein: CSARDGVQGRNTEAFF.

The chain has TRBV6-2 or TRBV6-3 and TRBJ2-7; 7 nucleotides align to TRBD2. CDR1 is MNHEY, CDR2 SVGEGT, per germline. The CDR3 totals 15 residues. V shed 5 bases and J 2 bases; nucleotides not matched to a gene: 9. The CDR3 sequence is CASSKTGGLAYEQYF. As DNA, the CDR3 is TGTGCCAGCAGTAAGACGGGAGGTCTAGCCTACGAGCAGTACTTC.

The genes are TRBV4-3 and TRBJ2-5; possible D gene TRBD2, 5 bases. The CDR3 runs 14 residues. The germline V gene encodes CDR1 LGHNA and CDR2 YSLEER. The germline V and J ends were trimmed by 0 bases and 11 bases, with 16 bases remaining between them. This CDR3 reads CASSQEEGLREQYF. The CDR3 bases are TGCGCCAGCAGCCAAGAAGAGGGTCTCAGAGAGCAGTACTTC.

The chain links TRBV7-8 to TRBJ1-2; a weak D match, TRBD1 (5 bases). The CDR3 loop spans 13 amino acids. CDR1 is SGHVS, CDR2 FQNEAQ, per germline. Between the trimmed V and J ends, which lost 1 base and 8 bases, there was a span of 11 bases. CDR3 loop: CASSLVQVGGYTF. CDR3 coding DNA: TGTGCCAGCAGCTTAGTACAGGTCGGGGGCTACACCTTC.

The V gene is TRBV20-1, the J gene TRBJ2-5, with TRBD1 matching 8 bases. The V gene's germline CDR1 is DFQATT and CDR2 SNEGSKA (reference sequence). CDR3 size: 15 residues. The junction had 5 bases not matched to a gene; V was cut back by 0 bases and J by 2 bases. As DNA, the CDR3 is TGCAGTGCTAGAGATCCAGGGGGCCATCAAGAGACCCAGTACTTC. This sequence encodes CSARDPGGHQETQYF.

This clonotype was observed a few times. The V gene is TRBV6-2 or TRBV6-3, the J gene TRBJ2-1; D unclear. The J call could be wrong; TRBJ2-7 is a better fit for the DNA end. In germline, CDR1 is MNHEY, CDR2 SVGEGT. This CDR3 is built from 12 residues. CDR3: CASSYSYNEQYF. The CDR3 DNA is TGTGCCAGCAGTTACTCCTACAATGAGCAGTACTTC.

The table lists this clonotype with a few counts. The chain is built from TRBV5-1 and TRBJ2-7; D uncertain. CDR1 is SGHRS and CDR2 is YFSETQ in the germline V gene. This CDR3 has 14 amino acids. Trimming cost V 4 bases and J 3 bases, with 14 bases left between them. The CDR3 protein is CASSPDVVYYEQYF. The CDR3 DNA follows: TGCGCCAGCAGCCCGGACGTGGTCTACTACGAGCAGTACTTC.

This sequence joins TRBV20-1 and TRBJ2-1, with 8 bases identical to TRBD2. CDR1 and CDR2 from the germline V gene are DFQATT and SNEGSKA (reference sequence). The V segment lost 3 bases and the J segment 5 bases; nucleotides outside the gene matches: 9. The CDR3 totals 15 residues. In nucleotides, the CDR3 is TGCAGTGCTAGGAGAGATAGCGGGAACCACAATGAGCAGTTCTTC. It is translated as CSARRDSGNHNEQFF.

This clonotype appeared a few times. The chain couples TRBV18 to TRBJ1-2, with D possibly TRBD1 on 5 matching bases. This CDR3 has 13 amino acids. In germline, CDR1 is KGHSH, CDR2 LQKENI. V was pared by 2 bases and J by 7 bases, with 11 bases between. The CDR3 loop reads CASSPGRVGGYTF. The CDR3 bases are TGTGCCAGCTCACCAGGCAGGGTGGGTGGCTACACCTTC.

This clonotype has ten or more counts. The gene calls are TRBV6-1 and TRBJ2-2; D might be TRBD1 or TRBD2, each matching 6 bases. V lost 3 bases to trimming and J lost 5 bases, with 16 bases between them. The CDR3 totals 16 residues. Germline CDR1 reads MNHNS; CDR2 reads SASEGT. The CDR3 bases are TGTGCCAGCAGTGACGGGGGCCGGTATCTGACCGGGGAGCTGTTTTTT. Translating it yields CASSDGGRYLTGELFF.

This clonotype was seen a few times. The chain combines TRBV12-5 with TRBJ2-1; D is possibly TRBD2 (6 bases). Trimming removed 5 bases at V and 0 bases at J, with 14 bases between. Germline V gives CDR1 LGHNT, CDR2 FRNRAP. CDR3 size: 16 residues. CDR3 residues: CASGGDAGSSYNEQFF. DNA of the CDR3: TGTGCTAGTGGTGGGGATGCGGGGAGCTCCTACAATGAGCAGTTCTTC.

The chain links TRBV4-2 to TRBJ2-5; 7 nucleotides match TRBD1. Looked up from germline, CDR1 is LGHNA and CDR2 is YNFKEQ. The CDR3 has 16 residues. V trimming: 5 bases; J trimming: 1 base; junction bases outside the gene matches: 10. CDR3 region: CASSYEDRVGQETQYF. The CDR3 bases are TGTGCCAGCAGCTATGAAGACAGGGTTGGCCAAGAGACCCAGTACTTC.

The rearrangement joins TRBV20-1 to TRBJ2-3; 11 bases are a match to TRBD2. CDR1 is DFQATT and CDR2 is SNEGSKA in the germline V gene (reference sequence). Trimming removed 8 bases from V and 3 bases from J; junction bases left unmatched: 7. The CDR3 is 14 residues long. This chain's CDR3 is CSTHSGRVTDTQYF. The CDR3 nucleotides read TGCAGTACTCATAGCGGGAGGGTTACAGATACGCAGTATTTT.

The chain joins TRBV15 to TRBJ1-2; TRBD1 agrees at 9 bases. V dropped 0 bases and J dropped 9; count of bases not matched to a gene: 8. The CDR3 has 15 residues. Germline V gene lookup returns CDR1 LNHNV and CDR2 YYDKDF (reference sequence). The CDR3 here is CATSRDPGTGSSYTF. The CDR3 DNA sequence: TGTGCCACCAGCAGAGACCCGGGGACAGGGAGCAGCTACACCTTC.

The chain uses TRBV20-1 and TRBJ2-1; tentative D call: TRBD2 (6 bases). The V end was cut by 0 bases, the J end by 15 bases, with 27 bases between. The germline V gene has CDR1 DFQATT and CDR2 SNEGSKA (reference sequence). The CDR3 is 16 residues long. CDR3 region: CSARDLGGDPSRPRFF. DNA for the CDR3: TGCAGTGCTAGAGATTTGGGCGGGGATCCGAGTCGCCCTCGGTTCTTC.

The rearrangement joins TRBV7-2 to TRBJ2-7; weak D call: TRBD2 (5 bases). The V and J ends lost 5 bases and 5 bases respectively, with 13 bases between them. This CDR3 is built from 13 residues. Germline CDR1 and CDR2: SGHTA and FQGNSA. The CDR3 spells CASSPTWENEQYF. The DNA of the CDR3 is TGTGCCAGCAGCCCGACCTGGGAGAACGAGCAGTACTTC. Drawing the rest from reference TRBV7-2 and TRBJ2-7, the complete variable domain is GAGVSQSPSNKVTEKGKDVELRCDPISGHTALYWYRQSLGQGLEFLIYFQGNSAPDKSGLPSDRFSAERTGGSVSTLTIQRTQQEDSAVYLCASSPTWENEQYFGPGTRLTVT.

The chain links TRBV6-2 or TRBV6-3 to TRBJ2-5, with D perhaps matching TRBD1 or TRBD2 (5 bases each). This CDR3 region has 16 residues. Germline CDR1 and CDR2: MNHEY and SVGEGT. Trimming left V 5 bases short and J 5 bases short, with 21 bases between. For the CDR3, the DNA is TGTGCCAGCAGTCCACTGGGGACCGCCGTAGAGGAGACCCAGTACTTC. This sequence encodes CASSPLGTAVEETQYF.